This record looks at one T cell receptor (beta chain) sequence and its context. Its antigen is currently unknown. TCRdb's copy holds only in-frame clones and misses some; the assay was immunoSEQ multiplex PCR. The sample contains hundreds of thousands of clones, around 95% of which appear only once. This specimen belongs to a study of shared clonotypes between healthy human individuals. Study-level information: Aged 18 to 49, the donors were two women and a few men. Each donor's CD4 naive and CD4 memory cells filled three plates apiece, CD8 naive two, and CD8 memory one. Study outcomes and limitations: Larger richness was generally estimated for naive than memory subsets. Sharing across four donors was seen in 5% to 5.5% of naive CD4 clonotypes.

CD45RO negativity and positive selection for CCR7 defined naive CD8 cells, a population that excluded terminally differentiated effector memory CD45RA+ cells. V shed 6 bases, J shed 1 base, and the junction held 4 bases outside the gene matches. This CDR3 has 15 residues. In germline, CDR1 is MGHDK, CDR2 SYGVNS. This TCR was sampled from a woman aged 25 to 39 in good health. Sequencing used naive CD8+ T cells sorted from blood. This chain connects TRBV25-1 to TRBJ1-2, with TRBD1 identical over 11 bases. The CDR3 DNA reads TGTGCCAGCAGAGGACAGGGGGCGAGTAACTATGGCTACACCTTC. Protein: CASRGQGASNYGYTF.